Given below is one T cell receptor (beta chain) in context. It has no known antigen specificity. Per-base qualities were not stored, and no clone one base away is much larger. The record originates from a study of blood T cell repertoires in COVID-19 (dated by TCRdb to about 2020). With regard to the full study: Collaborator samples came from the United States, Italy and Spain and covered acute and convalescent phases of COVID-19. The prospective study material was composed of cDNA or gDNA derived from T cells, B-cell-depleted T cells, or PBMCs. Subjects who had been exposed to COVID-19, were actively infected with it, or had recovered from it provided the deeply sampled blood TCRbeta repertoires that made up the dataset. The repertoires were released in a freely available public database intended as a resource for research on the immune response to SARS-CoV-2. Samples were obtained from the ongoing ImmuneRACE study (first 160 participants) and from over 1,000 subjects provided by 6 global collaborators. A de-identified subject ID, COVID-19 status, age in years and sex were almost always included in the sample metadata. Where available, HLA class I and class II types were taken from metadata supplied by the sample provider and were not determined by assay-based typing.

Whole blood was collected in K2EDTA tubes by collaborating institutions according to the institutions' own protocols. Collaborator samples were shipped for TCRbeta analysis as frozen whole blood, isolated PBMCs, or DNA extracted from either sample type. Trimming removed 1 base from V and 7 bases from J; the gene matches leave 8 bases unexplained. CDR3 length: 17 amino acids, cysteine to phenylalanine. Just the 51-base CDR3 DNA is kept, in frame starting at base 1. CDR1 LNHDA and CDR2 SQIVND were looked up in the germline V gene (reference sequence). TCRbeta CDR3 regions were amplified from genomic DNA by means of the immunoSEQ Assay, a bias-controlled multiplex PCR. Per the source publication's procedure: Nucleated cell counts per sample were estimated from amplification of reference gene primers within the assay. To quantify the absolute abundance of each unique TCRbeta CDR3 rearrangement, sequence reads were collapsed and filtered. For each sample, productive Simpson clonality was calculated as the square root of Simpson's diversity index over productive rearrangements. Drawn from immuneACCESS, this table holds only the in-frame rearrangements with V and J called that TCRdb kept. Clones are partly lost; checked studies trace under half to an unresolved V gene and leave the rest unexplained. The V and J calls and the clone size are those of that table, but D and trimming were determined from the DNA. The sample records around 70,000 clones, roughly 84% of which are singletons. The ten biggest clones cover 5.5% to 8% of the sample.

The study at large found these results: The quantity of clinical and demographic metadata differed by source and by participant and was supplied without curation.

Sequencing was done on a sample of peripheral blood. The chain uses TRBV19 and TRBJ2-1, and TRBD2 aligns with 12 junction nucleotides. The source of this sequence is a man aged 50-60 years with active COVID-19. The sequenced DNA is TGTGCCAGTAGTATAGTTTGGCTAGCGGGAGGGCCGAATGAGCAGTTCTTC. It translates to CASSIVWLAGGPNEQFF.